The 32 T cell receptor beta chains presented below share a single source sample, sequenced in a study of blood T cell repertoires in COVID-19 (dated by TCRdb to the early 2020s). The library was made by the immunoSEQ multiplex PCR assay. Sourced from immuneACCESS, this table was stored by TCRdb with only in-frame sequences that have V and J called. A share of the clones is absent; for the studies checked, an unresolved V gene accounts for under half, and the remainder has no known explanation. The sample profile shows roughly 300,000 clones; 92% of them were found once. Approximately 17% of the sample is held by the ten biggest clonotypes. Sequenced sample: PBMCs or T cells enriched from blood (not recorded which). The receptor source for this set is a woman in her twenties or thirties who had recovered from COVID-19.

This clone has only a few counts. The chain recombines TRBV28 with TRBJ2-1, with 9 bases identical to TRBD2. The CDR3 has 19 residues. Germline CDR1 reads MDHEN; CDR2 reads SYDVKM. The V gene end was trimmed by 6 bases and the J gene end by 8 bases; junction bases not matched to a gene: 23. This CDR3 is CASRPRPWALAGFSHEQFF. The CDR3 DNA reads TGTGCCAGCAGACCCCGCCCCTGGGCCCTAGCGGGATTTTCCCATGAGCAGTTCTTC.

The chain couples TRBV6-2 or TRBV6-3 to TRBJ1-3; possibly TRBD1 for D (5 bases). Germline V CDR1 and CDR2: MNHEY, SVGEGT. The CDR3 sequence is 15 residues long. Trimming shortened V by 4 bases and J by 0 bases, and 10 bases separated the two germline ends. The CDR3 spells CASSWDGGSGNTIYF. For the CDR3, the DNA is TGTGCCAGCAGTTGGGACGGGGGCTCTGGAAACACCATATATTTT.

This chain links TRBV23-1 with TRBJ1-2, with 9 bases matching TRBD1. TRBV23-1 is labeled an ORF, and its function is uncertain. V lost 7 bases to trimming and J lost 6 bases; unmatched junction nucleotides: 6. CDR3 size: 13 residues. CDR3 protein: CASTRTGGDGYTF. The CDR3 region has the DNA TGCGCCAGCACAAGAACAGGGGGCGATGGCTACACCTTC.

This sequence joins TRBV4-1 and TRBJ1-2; TRBD1 matches 8 bases. This CDR3 region has 15 residues. The germline V gene has CDR1 MGHRA and CDR2 YSYEKL. The V gene end was trimmed by 1 base and the J gene end by 0 bases; junction bases not matched to a gene: 1. The CDR3 reads CASSQGQGPNYGYTF. CDR3 DNA sequence: TGCGCCAGCAGCCAAGGACAGGGGCCTAACTATGGCTACACCTTC.

The rearrangement uses TRBV5-4 and TRBJ2-1; 12 bases align to TRBD2. This CDR3 has 15 residues. V shed 5 bases and J 6 bases; nucleotides not matched to a gene: 6. Germline V gene data show CDR1 as SGHNT and CDR2 as YYREEE (reference sequence). The chain's CDR3 is CASSSGTSGFNEQFF. As DNA, the CDR3 is TGTGCCAGCAGTTCCGGGACTAGCGGGTTCAATGAGCAGTTCTTC.

The sample holds one count of this clone. The V and J genes are TRBV4-1 and TRBJ1-1; D possibly corresponds to TRBD1 (5 bases). CDR3 length: 18 residues. V was pared by 0 bases and J by 4 bases, with 21 bases between. Germline lookup yields CDR1 MGHRA and CDR2 YSYEKL. The CDR3 here is CASSQDGGKVGLGTEAFF. For the CDR3, the DNA is TGCGCCAGCAGCCAAGATGGGGGGAAAGTAGGGTTGGGCACTGAAGCTTTCTTT.

This clone was seen once. The chain couples TRBV6-2 or TRBV6-3 to TRBJ2-7; 10 bases are shared with TRBD2. CDR3 length: 14 residues. From germline, CDR1 is MNHEY and CDR2 SVGEGT. Losses at the gene ends were 6 bases for V and 7 bases for J; bases not matched to a gene: 9. The CDR3 region has the DNA TGTGCCAGCAGCCTCCTAGCGGGAGCATTTGAGCAGTACTTC. Encoded protein: CASSLLAGAFEQYF.

V gene TRBV6-1 combines with J gene TRBJ1-5; 10 bases map to TRBD1. Trimming took 1 base from V and 8 from J; bases not matched to a gene: 8. Germline CDR1 reads MNHNS; CDR2 reads SASEGT. The CDR3 spans 16 residues. The CDR3 loop is CASSEGAQTGGKPQHF. CDR3 nucleotides: TGTGCCAGCAGTGAAGGGGCCCAGACAGGGGGCAAGCCCCAGCATTTT.

This clone was counted between two and nine times. V gene TRBV6-5 combines with J gene TRBJ2-3; 9 bases line up with TRBD2. V lost 6 bases, J lost 1 base, and 5 bases stayed unmatched. This CDR3 comprises 15 residues. Germline V lookup: CDR1 MNHEY, CDR2 SVGAGI. This CDR3 is CASSLLAGRTDTQYF. The CDR3 bases are TGTGCCAGCAGCCTCCTAGCGGGACGCACAGATACGCAGTATTTT.

CDR3 coding DNA: TGTGCCAGCAGCGATCCCGATGTGGCGGTGGAGGAGACCCAGTACTTC. Encoded protein: CASSDPDVAVEETQYF. The chain is built from TRBV9 and TRBJ2-5; unclear D gene. Germline CDR1 reads SGDLS; CDR2 reads YYNGEE. The V end was cut by 3 bases, the J end by 5 bases, with 20 bases between. There are 16 residues in the CDR3.

The gene calls are TRBV7-9 and TRBJ2-7, with D tentatively TRBD1 (5 bases). The CDR3 contains 13 residues. The germline V gene encodes CDR1 SEHNR and CDR2 FQNEAQ (reference sequence). V was cut by 5 bases and J by 7 bases, with 15 bases left in between. CDR3 loop: CASSPGSLGEQYF. DNA of the CDR3: TGTGCCAGCAGCCCAGGGTCCCTCGGGGAGCAGTACTTC.

The CDR3 coding sequence is TGTGCCAGCTCACCACGGGCTAGCGCGTACAATGAGCAGTTCTTC. This gives the protein CASSPRASAYNEQFF. The chain uses TRBV18 and TRBJ2-1; possible D gene TRBD2, 6 bases. Trimming cost V 1 base and J 4 bases, with 11 bases left between them. This CDR3 contains 15 residues. Per germline, CDR1 KGHSH and CDR2 LQKENI.

The chain is built from TRBV6-4 and TRBJ1-5; TRBD1 aligns across 7 bases. The germline gives CDR1 MRHNA, CDR2 SNTAGT. Unmatched junction bases numbered 9, after V lost 0 bases and J lost 4 bases. This CDR3 contains 17 residues. CDR3 nucleotides: TGTGCCAGCAGTGACTCGTTCCCGGGACAGACTAATCAGCCCCAGCATTTT. Protein: CASSDSFPGQTNQPQHF.

The chain combines TRBV28 with TRBJ1-2; 7 nucleotides line up with TRBD1. CDR1 is MDHEN and CDR2 is SYDVKM in the germline V gene. The CDR3 consists of 16 residues. V dropped 4 bases and J dropped 2; count of bases not matched to a gene: 10. The CDR3 bases are TGTGCCAGCAGTTCGCCCCGACAGGGCTTCAACTATGGCTACACCTTC. Translating gives CASSSPRQGFNYGYTF.

V gene TRBV10-2 combines with J gene TRBJ2-7; no definite D call. Trimming left V 2 bases short and J 7 bases short, with 6 bases between. The germline V gene encodes CDR1 WSHSY and CDR2 SAAADI. This CDR3 comprises 11 residues. In DNA form, the CDR3 reads TGCGCCAGCAGTGAGATCGGTGAGCAGTACTTC. As protein: CASSEIGEQYF.

The J gene is TRBJ2-1, the V gene TRBV5-1, with D possibly TRBD1 on 6 matching bases. The CDR3 totals 13 residues. The V end was cut by 4 bases, the J end by 12 bases, with 17 bases between. CDR1 SGHRS and CDR2 YFSETQ come from the germline V gene. CDR3 DNA sequence: TGCGCCAGCAGCCTCTCACAGGGAATGATGCAGTTCTTC. It is translated as CASSLSQGMMQFF.

This clone showed up just once. This chain links TRBV28 with TRBJ1-5, with D possibly matching TRBD1 (5 bases). V shed 4 bases and J shed 4 bases, with 8 bases lying between them. The CDR3 loop spans 13 amino acids. CDR1 and CDR2 from the germline V gene are MDHEN and SYDVKM. The CDR3 DNA sequence: TGTGCCAGCAGTTCCAGGGCGAATCAGCCCCAGCATTTT. Translating it yields CASSSRANQPQHF.

A note on this clone: At one end, the junction sequence differs from germline, possibly due to a read error. The V gene is TRBV6-6, the J gene TRBJ2-7; possibly TRBD1 for D (5 bases). The CDR3 spans 11 residues. Germline values: CDR1 MNHNY, CDR2 SVGAGI (reference sequence). In DNA, the CDR3 is TGTGCCAGCAGTTCGACAGCCGGGTTTTCCTTC. Protein sequence: CASSSTAGFSF.

The J gene is TRBJ1-1, the V gene TRBV5-4; TRBD1 agrees at 8 bases. Germline CDR1 reads SGHNT; CDR2 reads YYREEE (reference sequence). The ends lost 4 bases at V and 1 base at J; junction bases unmatched: 3. The CDR3 runs 14 residues. CDR3 nucleotide sequence: TGTGCCAGCAGCAGTGGGACAGGGAACACTGAAGCTTTCTTT. Amino acid sequence: CASSSGTGNTEAFF.

This clone was observed once. The rearrangement uses TRBV6-5 and TRBJ1-5; 7 nucleotides line up with TRBD1. J was trimmed by 3 bases and V by 5 bases; bases with no gene match: 4. Germline V gene lookup returns CDR1 MNHEY and CDR2 SVGAGI. The CDR3 length is 14 residues. This chain's CDR3 is CASSPGQTNQPQHF. CDR3 coding DNA: TGTGCCAGCAGTCCGGGACAGACCAATCAGCCCCAGCATTTT.

The J gene is TRBJ1-1, the V gene TRBV7-2; 9 bases align to TRBD1. Unmatched junction bases numbered 8, after V lost 5 bases and J lost 4 bases. This CDR3 is built from 15 residues. Germline V CDR1 and CDR2: SGHTA, FQGNSA. The CDR3 sequence is CASSLGTGILTEAFF. CDR3 bases: TGTGCCAGCAGCCTAGGGACAGGGATCCTCACTGAAGCTTTCTTT.

The chain links TRBV5-4 to TRBJ2-1; perhaps TRBD2 as D (5 bases). From germline, CDR1 is SGHNT and CDR2 YYREEE (reference sequence). The V and J ends lost 1 base and 7 bases respectively, with 9 bases between them. CDR3 length equals 13 residues. CDR3 in amino acids: CASSLRAANEQFF. CDR3 sequence (DNA): TGTGCCAGCAGCTTGCGAGCGGCGAATGAGCAGTTCTTC. Variable domain in full (rest from reference TRBV5-4 and TRBJ2-1): ETGVTQSPTHLIKTRGQQVTLRCSSQSGHNTVSWYQQALGQGPQFIFQYYREEENGRGNFPPRFSGLQFPNYSSELNVNALELDDSALYLCASSLRAANEQFFGPGTRLTVL.

The V gene is TRBV15, the J gene TRBJ2-1, with D perhaps TRBD2 (6 bases). The ends were cut back, 1 base at V and 8 bases at J, with 15 bases in the middle. This CDR3 comprises 15 residues. Looked up from germline, CDR1 is LNHNV and CDR2 is YYDKDF (reference sequence). The CDR3 is CATSRGGDSWDEQFF. The DNA of the CDR3 is TGTGCCACCAGCAGAGGGGGGGACTCGTGGGATGAGCAGTTCTTC.

The V and J genes are TRBV9 and TRBJ1-4; no clear D gene. CDR1 and CDR2 from the germline V gene are SGDLS and YYNGEE. V dropped 0 bases and J dropped 0 bases, with 9 bases sitting between them. This CDR3 is 16 amino acids long. The CDR3 sequence is CASSVGSGATNEKLFF. The CDR3 nucleotides are TGTGCCAGCAGCGTAGGTTCGGGTGCAACTAATGAAAAACTGTTTTTT.

The rearrangement uses TRBV5-4 and TRBJ2-7; tentatively, D is TRBD1 (5 bases). Germline V CDR1 and CDR2: SGHNT, YYREEE (reference sequence). CDR3 length equals 13 residues. Deletions cut 6 bases from V and 3 bases from J, with 13 bases between. The CDR3 loop is CASTRVGDYEQYF. The CDR3 DNA sequence: TGTGCCAGCACCCGAGTAGGGGACTACGAGCAGTACTTC. The whole variable domain, filled in from reference TRBV5-4 and TRBJ2-7, reads ETGVTQSPTHLIKTRGQQVTLRCSSQSGHNTVSWYQQALGQGPQFIFQYYREEENGRGNFPPRFSGLQFPNYSSELNVNALELDDSALYLCASTRVGDYEQYFGPGTRLTVT.

J is TRBJ2-3 and V is TRBV19, with 12 bases lining up with TRBD2. This CDR3 contains 15 residues. Germline assignment: CDR1 LNHDA and CDR2 SQIVND (reference sequence). The V gene end was trimmed by 7 bases and the J gene end by 4 bases; junction bases not matched to a gene: 6. The CDR3 sequence: CASTSLAGGSDTQYF. In DNA, the CDR3 is TGTGCCAGTACCTCACTAGCGGGAGGATCAGATACGCAGTATTTT.

The chain carries TRBV28 and TRBJ1-1; no definite D call. The germline CDR1 and CDR2 sequences are MDHEN and SYDVKM. V was trimmed by 6 bases and J by 5 bases, leaving 13 bases between them. This CDR3 comprises 13 residues. The CDR3 DNA sequence: TGTGCCAGCAGCCTTGGATCGAGGACTGAAGCTTTCTTT. Translation: CASSLGSRTEAFF.

The chain links TRBV30 to TRBJ2-7, with 9 bases aligning to TRBD1. V gave up 8 bases and J gave up 3 bases; unmatched junction bases: 2. Germline values: CDR1 GTSNPN, CDR2 SVGIG (reference sequence). The CDR3 extends over 11 amino acids. The CDR3 DNA is TGTGCCCGGGGACAGGGCTACGAGCAGTACTTC. It yields the protein CARGQGYEQYF. The complete variable domain, with remaining parts taken from reference TRBV30 and TRBJ2-7, reads SQTIHQWPATLVQPVGSPLSLECTVEGTSNPNLYWYRQAAGRGLQLLFYSVGIGQISSEVPQNLSASRPQDRQFILSSKKLLLSDSGFYLCARGQGYEQYFGPGTRLTVT.

This clone was counted once. This rearrangement joins TRBV14 to TRBJ2-7; D is unclear. The length of the CDR3 is 13 residues. The V end was cut by 1 base, the J end by 2 bases, with 6 bases between. The germline V gene has CDR1 SGHDN and CDR2 FVKESK. CDR3 in DNA: TGTGCCAGCAGCCAAGTCGCAGCCTACGAGCAGTACTTC. Its protein product is CASSQVAAYEQYF.

The chain recombines TRBV9 with TRBJ2-1; weak D call: TRBD2 (6 bases). CDR1 is SGDLS and CDR2 is YYNGEE in the germline V gene. This CDR3 region has 12 residues. Trimming removed 4 bases from V and 10 bases from J, with 12 bases in between. The CDR3 DNA is TGTGCCAGCAGCCTACCTAGCGCCGAGCAGTTCTTC. Translation: CASSLPSAEQFF.

In this sample, this clone turned up once. The rearrangement uses TRBV25-1 and TRBJ2-3; D gene ambiguous. Germline V gene lookup returns CDR1 MGHDK and CDR2 SYGVNS. This CDR3 spans 12 amino acids. V was cut by 2 bases and J by 7 bases, with 7 bases left in between. CDR3 residues: CASSEGLYTQYF. In DNA, the CDR3 is TGTGCCAGCAGTGAAGGCTTGTATACGCAGTATTTT.

This chain joins TRBV5-1 and TRBJ1-6; D unclear. The CDR3 has 12 residues. V gave up 5 bases and J gave up 6 bases, with 6 bases separating them. Looked up from germline, CDR1 is SGHRS and CDR2 is YFSETQ. This CDR3 is CASRVGNSPLHF. The CDR3 coding sequence is TGCGCCAGCAGGGTCGGTAATTCACCCCTCCACTTT.